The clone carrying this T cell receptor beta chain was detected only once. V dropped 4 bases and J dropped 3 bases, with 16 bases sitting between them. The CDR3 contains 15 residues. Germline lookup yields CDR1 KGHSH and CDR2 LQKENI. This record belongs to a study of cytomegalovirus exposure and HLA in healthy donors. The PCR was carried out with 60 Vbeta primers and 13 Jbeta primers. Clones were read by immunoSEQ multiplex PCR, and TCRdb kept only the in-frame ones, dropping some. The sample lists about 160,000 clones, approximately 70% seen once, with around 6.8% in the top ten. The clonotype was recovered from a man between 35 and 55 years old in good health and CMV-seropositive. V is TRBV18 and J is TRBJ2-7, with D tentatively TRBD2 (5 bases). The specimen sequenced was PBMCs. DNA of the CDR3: TGTGCCAGCTCACGAGGGCAGGTAGACAACTACGAGCAGTACTTC. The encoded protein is CASSRGQVDNYEQYF.